One and the same sample provided the 21 T cell receptor beta chains below, sequenced in a study of human CD8 memory T cell subsets. CCR7+ PD-1+ TIGIT+ early memory CD8+ T cells with exhausted-like traits constituted the TPEX cells. Generation of TCR beta libraries used UMI-labeled 5' RACE. TCRdb reprocessed the 5' RACE reads, keeping one entry per CDR3 protein, no DNA. The sample totals over 6,500 distinct CDR3 sequences. The sample consisted of CD8+ T cells from PBMCs. The receptors originated from a human donor in good health.

This clonotype is deemed medium-sized (0.01 to 0.1%) by its frequency. The chain has TRBV15 and TRBJ1-1. Germline CDR1 LNHNV, CDR2 YYDKDF (reference sequence). The CDR3 has 15 residues. The chain's CDR3 is CATSRDIGSNTEAFF.

The chain joins TRBV19 to TRBJ2-1; TCRdb names TRBD2, which stays unverified in the absence of DNA. This CDR3 has 13 amino acids. Germline V gives CDR1 LNHDA, CDR2 SQIVND (reference sequence). The CDR3 spells CASSIMGGNEQFF.

The rearrangement joins TRBV11-3 to TRBJ2-1; the D gene TCRdb calls, TRBD1, cannot be checked with no DNA. CDR1 is SGHNT and CDR2 is YENEEA in the germline V gene. This CDR3 has 15 residues. The CDR3 here is CASSYQTQGGNEQFF.

V gene TRBV29-1 combines with J gene TRBJ2-7. The germline CDR1 and CDR2 sequences are SQVTM and ANQGSEA. The length of the CDR3 is 12 residues. CDR3 amino acids: CSVATDSYEQYF.

The chain links TRBV25-1 to TRBJ2-7; TCRdb reports TRBD2, a call that lacks DNA to check it against. The germline gives CDR1 MGHDK, CDR2 SYGVNS. The CDR3 totals 13 residues. The CDR3 is CASSASGTHEQYF.

In terms of frequency, this clonotype is medium-sized. The V and J genes are TRBV3-1 and TRBJ1-2; the TRBD1 assignment by TCRdb is unverifiable without DNA. The CDR3 is 15 residues long. Germline V CDR1 and CDR2: LGHDT, YNNKEL (reference sequence). CDR3 protein: CASSPGTGLDYGYTF.

The rearrangement uses TRBV7-2 and TRBJ2-3; TCRdb gives TRBD2 as the D gene, but with no DNA this cannot be confirmed. This CDR3 region has 15 residues. CDR1 and CDR2 (germline): SGHTA, FQGNSA. The CDR3 spells CASSPTSGSTDTQYF.

The chain couples TRBV30 to TRBJ1-1. The CDR3 contains 13 residues. CDR1 GTSNPN and CDR2 SVGIG come from the germline V gene (reference sequence). CDR3 protein: CAWSVMGRTEAFF.

This clonotype is called medium-sized (0.01 to 0.1%) based on its frequency. This chain uses TRBV4-2 with TRBJ2-3. CDR1 LGHNA and CDR2 YNFKEQ come from the germline V gene. The CDR3 runs to 12 residues. CDR3 region: CASSPVGDTQYF.

This clonotype is called medium-sized (0.01 to 0.1%) based on its frequency. The chain recombines TRBV28 with TRBJ2-7; checking the TCRdb D call of TRBD2 is not possible without DNA. Looked up from germline, CDR1 is MDHEN and CDR2 is SYDVKM. This CDR3 is 17 amino acids long. The CDR3 reads CASSSRLAGVKTYEQYF.

The chain employs TRBV6-6 and TRBJ2-7. In germline, CDR1 is MNHNY, CDR2 SVGAGI (reference sequence). CDR3 length: 15 residues. The CDR3 protein is CASKAVPLGSYEQYF.

The chain recombines TRBV4-3 with TRBJ1-5. The germline V gene has CDR1 LGHNA and CDR2 YSLEER. The CDR3 extends over 16 amino acids. The CDR3 reads CASSQDRDNSFQPQHF.

The J gene is TRBJ2-1, the V gene TRBV6-5; as DNA is missing, the TRBD2 call by TCRdb cannot be tested. The CDR3 extends over 14 amino acids. Germline lookup yields CDR1 MNHEY and CDR2 SVGAGI. CDR3 region: CASLSGWARNEQFF.

This CDR3 reads CASSLAPGTGSYEQYF. This rearrangement joins TRBV7-8 to TRBJ2-7; TCRdb names TRBD1, which stays unverified in the absence of DNA. The CDR3 contains 16 residues. Germline values: CDR1 SGHVS, CDR2 FQNEAQ.

The rearrangement links TRBV23-1 to TRBJ1-6. TRBV23-1 is an ORF for which the function is uncertain. The CDR3 is made up of 16 amino acids. The CDR3 spells CASSQNRASYNSPLHF.

The chain is built from TRBV9 and TRBJ2-5; TCRdb calls TRBD1, which cannot be checked without DNA. This CDR3 is built from 14 residues. Germline V gene data show CDR1 as SGDLS and CDR2 as YYNGEE. The CDR3 sequence is CASSDPTEQETQYF.

V gene TRBV7-9 combines with J gene TRBJ1-6; TCRdb indicates TRBD1, and absent DNA this call remains unverified. Germline CDR1 and CDR2: SEHNR and FQNEAQ (reference sequence). The CDR3 has 14 amino acids. The CDR3 protein is CASSYGGHLSPLHF.

This clonotype is identified as medium-sized (0.01 to 0.1%) from frequency. The chain uses TRBV5-1 and TRBJ2-6; TCRdb calls TRBD1, which cannot be checked without DNA. From germline, CDR1 is SGHRS and CDR2 YFSETQ. This CDR3 spans 16 amino acids. CDR3 sequence reads: CASSLTGISGANVLTF. The full variable domain, its missing parts supplied by reference TRBV5-1 and TRBJ2-6, is KAGVTQTPRYLIKTRGQQVTLSCSPISGHRSVSWYQQTPGQGLQFLFEYFSETQRNKGNFPGRFSGRQFSNSRSEMNVSTLELGDSALYLCASSLTGISGANVLTFGAGSRLTVL.

The chain couples TRBV30 to TRBJ2-7; no DNA is available, so the TRBD2 call from TCRdb remains unchecked. The CDR3 runs 15 residues. Germline CDR1 GTSNPN, CDR2 SVGIG (reference sequence). CDR3 in amino acids: CAWSVSLAGSYEQYF.

This clonotype ranks as medium-sized in terms of frequency. This sequence joins TRBV30 and TRBJ2-7; TCRdb lists TRBD1, though no DNA is available to test this call. The CDR3 is 15 residues long. Germline CDR1 reads GTSNPN; CDR2 reads SVGIG (reference sequence). The chain's CDR3 is CAWSPPGFTSYEQYF.

The chain links TRBV2 to TRBJ1-2; without DNA, the TCRdb call of TRBD1 cannot be checked. Germline V CDR1 and CDR2: SNHLY, FYNNEI. The CDR3 covers 16 residues. The CDR3 region is CASSFGTDLKNYGYTF.